Presented here are 19 T cell receptor beta chains from one specimen sequenced in a study of neoadjuvant nivolumab and ipilimumab in lung cancer. Clones were read by immunoSEQ multiplex PCR, and TCRdb kept only the in-frame ones, dropping some. The sample consists of some 20,000 clones, around 77% of them appearing once. Sequencing used tumor tissue, obtained after neoadjuvant nivolumab, alone or with ipilimumab, at or shortly before surgery. These receptors all come from an adult with non-small cell lung cancer.

This clone appeared a single time. The chain employs TRBV7-2 and TRBJ2-2; 8 bases line up with TRBD1. J lost 5 bases, V lost 5 bases, and 7 bases had no gene match. Germline V lookup: CDR1 SGHTA, CDR2 FQGNSA. CDR3 size: 15 residues. The CDR3 sequence is CASSPTGAGTGELFF. The CDR3 DNA is TGTGCCAGCAGCCCGACAGGGGCCGGGACCGGGGAGCTGTTTTTT.

The CDR3 bases are TGTGCCAGCAGCCTAGAACCGGGGGGCAACGGCGGGGAGCTGTTTTTT. Protein product: CASSLEPGGNGGELFF. The chain uses TRBV11-1 and TRBJ2-2; tentatively, D is TRBD2 (7 bases). CDR1 and CDR2 from the germline V gene are SGHAT and FQDESV (reference sequence). The CDR3 consists of 16 residues. Between the trimmed V and J ends, which lost 5 bases and 7 bases, there was a span of 20 bases.

The V call is TRBV27, the J call TRBJ2-7, with 8 bases identical to TRBD1. The CDR3 covers 12 residues. The V segment lost 7 bases and the J segment 3 bases; nucleotides outside the gene matches: 2. Germline values: CDR1 MNHEY, CDR2 SMNVEV (reference sequence). CDR3 sequence: CASKGQGYEQYF. The CDR3 DNA is TGTGCCAGCAAAGGACAGGGCTACGAGCAGTACTTC.

This clone was counted only a few times. CDR3: CASSGGAKGAFF. The CDR3 DNA reads TGTGCCAGCAGTGGGGGGGCCAAGGGAGCTTTCTTT. The V and J genes are TRBV6-1 and TRBJ1-1; possible D gene TRBD1, 6 bases. The CDR3 is made up of 12 amino acids. The V end lost 4 bases, the J end lost 10 bases, and 13 bases lay between the germline ends. From germline, CDR1 is MNHNS and CDR2 SASEGT.

This clone is a singleton in its sample. The rearrangement links TRBV7-2 to TRBJ1-2; 8 bases are a match to TRBD1. From germline, CDR1 is SGHTA and CDR2 FQGNSA. The CDR3 consists of 14 residues. J gave up 7 bases and V 6 bases, and 10 bases lay outside the gene matches. CDR3 amino acids: CASRPRTGTGGYTF. The CDR3 bases are TGTGCCAGCAGACCTAGGACAGGGACGGGTGGCTACACCTTC.

CDR3 bases: TGTGCCAGCAGCCAAGATCATATCGGGGTTACGCAGTATTTT. It translates to CASSQDHIGVTQYF. The gene calls are TRBV4-2 and TRBJ2-3, with D perhaps matching TRBD2 (5 bases). This CDR3 is built from 14 residues. In germline, CDR1 is LGHNA, CDR2 YNFKEQ. Trimming shortened V by 0 bases and J by 8 bases, and 12 bases separated the two germline ends.

The chain uses TRBV5-6 and TRBJ1-1, with no clear D. The CDR3 extends over 13 amino acids. V was shortened by 2 bases and J by 7 bases, with 12 bases between the two germline ends. The germline V gene encodes CDR1 SGHDT and CDR2 YYEEEE. The CDR3 sequence is CASSLFPKSEAFF. CDR3 DNA: TGTGCCAGCAGCTTATTCCCCAAGAGTGAAGCTTTCTTT.

CDR3 DNA sequence: TGTGCCAGCAGCTTAGGAGGGACAGAGAGTAACTATGGCTACACCTTC. As protein: CASSLGGTESNYGYTF. This rearrangement joins TRBV11-2 to TRBJ1-2; 7 nucleotides align to TRBD1. The CDR3 is 16 residues long. Germline-derived CDR1 and CDR2 are SGHAT and FQNNGV. V gave up 1 base and J gave up 1 base; unmatched junction bases: 6.

The chain employs TRBV7-2 and TRBJ1-1; no reliable D call. V lost 3 bases and J lost 0, with 11 bases in between. Germline CDR1 reads SGHTA; CDR2 reads FQGNSA. There are 15 residues in the CDR3. Here the CDR3 reads CASSLEGAVNTEAFF. In DNA, the CDR3 is TGTGCCAGCAGCTTGGAGGGTGCGGTGAACACTGAAGCTTTCTTT. Full variable domain (outside the CDR3, taken from reference TRBV7-2 and TRBJ1-1): GAGVSQSPSNKVTEKGKDVELRCDPISGHTALYWYRQSLGQGLEFLIYFQGNSAPDKSGLPSDRFSAERTGGSVSTLTIQRTQQEDSAVYLCASSLEGAVNTEAFFGQGTRLTVV.

The J gene is TRBJ2-2, the V gene TRBV18; D gene unclear. With 1 base removed from V and 1 base from J, the gap between germline ends came to 7 bases. The CDR3 is 15 amino acids. Per the germline V gene, CDR1 is KGHSH and CDR2 is LQKENI. CDR3 in DNA: TGTGCCAGCTCACCACTTTCAAGGAACACCGGGGAGCTGTTTTTT. It codes for CASSPLSRNTGELFF.

The V call is TRBV18, the J call TRBJ2-3; D might be TRBD2 (5 bases). CDR3 size: 13 residues. Deletions cut 2 bases from V and 5 bases from J, with 8 bases between. Germline V gene lookup returns CDR1 KGHSH and CDR2 LQKENI. CDR3 in amino acids: CASSPRERDTQYF. The CDR3 DNA reads TGTGCCAGCTCACCAAGGGAGAGAGATACGCAGTATTTT.

This clone came up once. The CDR3 nucleotides read TGTGCCAGCAGCCCTGGGGTCGGGGGGGAAGAGACCCAGTACTTC. Amino acid sequence: CASSPGVGGEETQYF. This rearrangement joins TRBV11-2 to TRBJ2-5; 8 bases map to TRBD2. The CDR3 has 15 amino acids. Germline V CDR1 and CDR2: SGHAT, FQNNGV. J lost 3 bases, V lost 5 bases, and 8 bases had no gene match.

The chain links TRBV5-1 to TRBJ1-1, with TRBD1 as a possible D gene (5 bases). This CDR3 comprises 12 residues. Germline lookup yields CDR1 SGHRS and CDR2 YFSETQ. With 0 bases removed from V and 10 bases from J, the gap between germline ends came to 10 bases. CDR3 sequence: CASSLEGLGAFF. As DNA, the CDR3 is TGCGCCAGCAGCTTGGAGGGGTTGGGAGCTTTCTTT.

V and J are TRBV11-1 and TRBJ1-1; D is perhaps TRBD1 (5 bases). The CDR3 extends over 13 amino acids. CDR1 is SGHAT and CDR2 is FQDESV in the germline V gene (reference sequence). Deletions cut 2 bases from V and 7 bases from J, with 11 bases between. The CDR3 is CASSLKQGLEAFF. The CDR3 bases are TGTGCCAGCAGCTTAAAGCAGGGACTTGAAGCTTTCTTT. The full variable domain, rest sourced from reference TRBV11-1 and TRBJ1-1, is EAEVAQSPRYKITEKSQAVAFWCDPISGHATLYWYRQILGQGPELLVQFQDESVVDDSQLPKDRFSAERLKGVDSTLKIQPAELGDSAMYLCASSLKQGLEAFFGQGTRLTVV.

This sequence joins TRBV7-9 and TRBJ2-1; D assignment may be TRBD1 or TRBD2 (5 bases each). Germline CDR1 reads SEHNR; CDR2 reads FQNEAQ (reference sequence). V dropped 1 base and J dropped 10 bases, with 11 bases sitting between them. The CDR3 sequence is 13 residues long. The CDR3 loop is CASSLEGPGEQFF. Written as DNA, the CDR3 is TGTGCCAGCAGCTTAGAGGGGCCGGGGGAGCAGTTCTTC.

The rearrangement uses TRBV11-2 and TRBJ1-1; TRBD1 matches at 9 bases. The CDR3 is made up of 16 amino acids. The trim removed 5 bases at V and 5 bases at J, leaving 12 bases unmatched. CDR1 is SGHAT, CDR2 FQNNGV, per germline. The CDR3 nucleotides are TGTGCCAGCAGCCAGGACAGGGGAATGATTCGAACTGAAGCTTTCTTT. It specifies CASSQDRGMIRTEAFF. Variable domain in full (rest from reference TRBV11-2 and TRBJ1-1): EAGVAQSPRYKIIEKRQSVAFWCNPISGHATLYWYQQILGQGPKLLIQFQNNGVVDDSQLPKDRFSAERLKGVDSTLKIQPAKLEDSAVYLCASSQDRGMIRTEAFFGQGTRLTVV.

The chain uses TRBV11-1 and TRBJ1-6; 7 bases align to TRBD1. CDR3 length: 16 residues. V shed 0 bases, J shed 11 bases, and the junction held 10 bases outside the gene matches. Germline-derived CDR1 and CDR2 are SGHAT and FQDESV (reference sequence). CDR3 protein: CASSLAYRGEEAPLHF. The CDR3 coding sequence is TGTGCCAGCAGCTTAGCATACAGGGGCGAGGAGGCACCCCTCCACTTT.

The chain is built from TRBV6-5 and TRBJ2-5, with TRBD2 matching over 8 bases. Trimming cost V 5 bases and J 4 bases; bases outside gene matches: 9. The CDR3 consists of 15 residues. The germline gives CDR1 MNHEY, CDR2 SVGAGI. The CDR3 region is CASSTPRGGVETQYF. The CDR3, as DNA: TGTGCCAGCAGTACGCCCCGGGGGGGCGTAGAGACCCAGTACTTC.

This clone has a single count. The J gene is TRBJ1-4, the V gene TRBV2, with a possible D match to TRBD1 (5 bases). V was trimmed by 11 bases and J by 8 bases, leaving 18 bases between them. CDR3 length: 13 residues. Germline V gives CDR1 SNHLY, CDR2 FYNNEI. CDR3 residues: CAGQGGGGEKLFF. CDR3 bases: TGTGCCGGCCAGGGAGGCGGCGGGGAAAAACTGTTTTTT.